This TCR beta chain was obtained from a study of vaccination and CD4 T cells after COVID-19. At the level of the study: The BNT162b2 or mRNA-1273 vaccine was given to participants in two doses. Overlapping spike pools from SARS-CoV-2 and HCoV-NL63, HCoV-OC43 and HCoV-229E served as culture stimuli.

An Oncomine TCR Beta short-read assay was used to sequence the DNA from cultured CD4+ T cells. Genomic DNA extraction was carried out from cultured CD4+ T cells. TCRdb fed the PCR reads into MiXCR, producing one record per CDR3 protein. The sample includes several thousand distinct CDR3 sequences, approximately 30% of them seen just once. As to treatment: roughly ten-day PBMC culture with coronavirus spike peptide pools or control peptides (ViraFEST assay). These CD4+ T cells came from an unexposed donor, sampled before the COVID-19 pandemic (2011-2018). Antigen-specific T cells were expanded with peptide pools by ViraFEST, and TCRs were then sequenced. In regard to this clonotype: Its specificity is not known.

V dropped 2 bases and J dropped 0 bases, with 14 bases sitting between them. The germline V gene has CDR1 MNHEY and CDR2 SVGAGI. CDR3 size: 17 residues. The source material was CD4+ T cells from blood, cultured in vitro. This sequence joins TRBV6-5 and TRBJ1-5; D unresolved. This receptor was identified in a human donor in good health. Here the CDR3 DNA reads TGTGCCAGCAGTTACCCCGACACTAGGTATAGCAATCAGCCCCAGCATTTT. It encodes CASSYPDTRYSNQPQHF.